The 16 T cell receptor beta chains presented below share a single source sample, sequenced in a study of blood T cell repertoires in COVID-19. Measured with immunoSEQ multiplex PCR; TCRdb has only the in-frame clones, and not every one. The repertoire consists of under 350,000 clones, with roughly 90% occurring once and the leading ten covering about 1.7%. The sequencing sample was made of PBMCs or T cells enriched from blood (not recorded which). These receptors were obtained from a woman aged 40 to 49 who had recovered from COVID-19.

This clone has a handful of counts. This rearrangement joins TRBV18 to TRBJ1-2; 7 bases line up with TRBD1. CDR3 length: 13 amino acids. V shed 5 bases and J 3 bases; nucleotides not matched to a gene: 3. CDR1 KGHSH and CDR2 LQKENI come from the germline V gene. Here the CDR3 DNA reads TGTGCCAGCTCAACCGGGACAGACTATGGCTACACCTTC. Translated, it gives CASSTGTDYGYTF.

The chain recombines TRBV18 with TRBJ1-4, with D possibly TRBD1 on 6 matching bases. This CDR3 spans 15 amino acids. The germline V gene encodes CDR1 KGHSH and CDR2 LQKENI. V shed 3 bases and J shed 7 bases, with 15 bases lying between them. This chain's CDR3 is CASSPQQGEGEKLFF. The CDR3 nucleotides are TGTGCCAGCTCACCTCAACAGGGAGAGGGTGAAAAACTGTTTTTT. Full variable domain (remainder filled in from reference TRBV18 and TRBJ1-4): NAGVMQNPRHLVRRRGQEARLRCSPMKGHSHVYWYRQLPEEGLKFMVYLQKENIIDESGMPKERFSAEFPKEGPSILRIQQVVRGDSAAYFCASSPQQGEGEKLFFGSGTQLSVL.

V usage is TRBV24-1 and J usage is TRBJ1-5; D perhaps matches TRBD1 (5 bases). The CDR3 totals 14 residues. V gave up 6 bases and J gave up 7 bases, with 15 bases separating them. Germline assignment: CDR1 KGHDR and CDR2 SFDVKD. CDR3 bases: TGTGCCACCAGTAGGTCGGGGGTGAACCAGCCCCAGCATTTT. Protein product: CATSRSGVNQPQHF.

The chain couples TRBV30 to TRBJ1-1, with D perhaps matching TRBD1 (5 bases). The CDR3 has 13 amino acids. V lost 5 bases to trimming and J lost 3 bases, with 13 bases between them. Per germline, CDR1 GTSNPN and CDR2 SVGIG (reference sequence). The CDR3 reads CAWAPGGYTEAFF. The DNA of the CDR3 is TGTGCCTGGGCCCCGGGGGGGTACACTGAAGCTTTCTTT.

V usage is TRBV2 and J usage is TRBJ2-7, with D unresolved. The CDR3 covers 11 residues. CDR1 and CDR2 (germline): SNHLY, FYNNEI. The V and J ends lost 0 bases and 7 bases respectively, with 4 bases between them. CDR3 protein: CASSEAAEQYF. The CDR3, as DNA: TGTGCCAGCAGTGAAGCTGCGGAGCAGTACTTC.

The CDR3 nucleotides are TGTGCCTGGGGACTTAACATACGAACGGGAGAAGCTTTCTTT. It yields the protein CAWGLNIRTGEAFF. The chain employs TRBV30 and TRBJ1-1; no clear D gene. This CDR3 is 14 amino acids long. With 5 bases removed from V and 8 bases from J, the gap between germline ends came to 21 bases. Germline values: CDR1 GTSNPN, CDR2 SVGIG (reference sequence). Supplemented by reference TRBV30 and TRBJ1-1, the full variable domain reads SQTIHQWPATLVQPVGSPLSLECTVEGTSNPNLYWYRQAAGRGLQLLFYSVGIGQISSEVPQNLSASRPQDRQFILSSKKLLLSDSGFYLCAWGLNIRTGEAFFGQGTRLTVV.

The rearrangement joins TRBV4-1 to TRBJ1-1; a possible D gene is TRBD1 (6 bases). This CDR3 contains 15 residues. V was shortened by 0 bases and J by 1 base, with 9 bases between the two germline ends. In germline, CDR1 is MGHRA, CDR2 YSYEKL. The chain's CDR3 is CASSQERGWNTEAFF. The CDR3 bases are TGCGCCAGCAGCCAAGAAAGGGGGTGGAACACTGAAGCTTTCTTT.

The count of this clone is one. This chain connects TRBV3-1 (or the pseudogene TRBV3-2) to TRBJ2-7; D is possibly TRBD2 (7 bases). The CDR3 has 16 amino acids. Germline V gives CDR1 LGHDT, CDR2 YNNKEL (reference sequence). V was trimmed by 4 bases and J by 3 bases, leaving 19 bases between them. The CDR3 sequence is CASSPHGRGLYYEQYF. The DNA of the CDR3 is TGTGCCAGCAGCCCCCATGGGCGGGGGCTATACTACGAGCAGTACTTC.

This sequence joins TRBV7-8 and TRBJ2-1; D gene unclear. Germline values: CDR1 SGHVS, CDR2 FQNEAQ. V lost 4 bases to trimming and J lost 5 bases, with 9 bases between them. CDR3 length: 13 residues. Here the CDR3 DNA reads TGTGCCAGCAGCTCGCGAATAAACAATGAGCAGTTCTTC. Translating it yields CASSSRINNEQFF.

This chain joins TRBV7-9 and TRBJ1-4; possible D gene TRBD1, 5 bases. CDR1 and CDR2 (germline): SEHNR, FQNEAQ (reference sequence). V shed 5 bases and J shed 4 bases, with 11 bases lying between them. The CDR3 consists of 14 residues. The CDR3 nucleotides read TGTGCCAGCAGCCCCACAGGAAATAATGAAAAACTGTTTTTT. As protein: CASSPTGNNEKLFF.

The chain recombines TRBV5-1 with TRBJ2-2; 12 nucleotides agree with TRBD2. Germline V lookup: CDR1 SGHRS, CDR2 YFSETQ. This CDR3 has 18 amino acids. Trimming took 0 bases from V and 5 from J; bases not matched to a gene: 8. The CDR3 protein is CASSLDSGLAGRTGELFF. CDR3 coding DNA: TGCGCCAGCAGCTTGGACAGCGGACTAGCGGGACGGACCGGGGAGCTGTTTTTT.

The V gene is TRBV19, the J gene TRBJ1-1; 10 positions agree with TRBD1. Unmatched junction bases numbered 4, after V lost 5 bases and J lost 1 base. The CDR3 sequence is 15 residues long. CDR1 LNHDA and CDR2 SQIVND come from the germline V gene (reference sequence). The CDR3 loop is CASSGRTGGNTEAFF. CDR3 coding DNA: TGTGCCAGTAGTGGACGGACAGGGGGGAACACTGAAGCTTTCTTT.

The chain combines TRBV6-1 with TRBJ1-1, with D possibly matching TRBD1 (6 bases). The CDR3 sequence is 15 residues long. Deletions cut 0 bases from V and 5 bases from J, with 13 bases between. Germline V gene sequence: CDR1 MNHNS, CDR2 SASEGT. The CDR3 nucleotides read TGTGCCAGCAGTGAAGCGGCAGGGGCAGGGACTGAAGCTTTCTTT. Its translation is CASSEAAGAGTEAFF.

Written as DNA, the CDR3 is TGTGCCTGCCCCCACAGGGCGACGAACACCGGGGAGCTGTTTTTT. It codes for CACPHRATNTGELFF. The chain combines TRBV30 with TRBJ2-2, with D perhaps TRBD1 (6 bases). This CDR3 has 15 residues. Trimming removed 6 bases at V and 0 bases at J, with 14 bases between. Per germline, CDR1 GTSNPN and CDR2 SVGIG (reference sequence).

The genes are TRBV5-1 and TRBJ2-7; 10 bases line up with TRBD1. The CDR3 runs to 13 residues. V lost 4 bases, J lost 5 bases, and 3 bases stayed unmatched. Per germline, CDR1 SGHRS and CDR2 YFSETQ. In DNA form, the CDR3 reads TGCGCCAGCAGCCCGGGACAGGGGAACGAGCAGTACTTC. This encodes CASSPGQGNEQYF.

This chain links TRBV12-3 or TRBV12-4 with TRBJ1-4; maybe TRBD1 (5 bases). The CDR3 spans 13 residues. V lost 6 bases and J lost 8, with 13 bases in between. CDR3 loop: CASSLRAGEKLFF. In DNA form, the CDR3 reads TGTGCCAGCAGCCTCAGGGCAGGGGAAAAACTGTTTTTT.